The 10 T cell receptor beta chains below were found in one sample sequenced in a study of radiation and T cells in renal cell carcinoma (dated by TCRdb to between 2020 and 2021). The time point label for this specimen denotes: blood 4 weeks post-SBRT, at nephrectomy. Per the publication, the treatment or condition label means: 15 Gy SBRT to primary tumor, nephrectomy 4 weeks later. The library came from the immunoSEQ multiplex PCR assay. The table comes from immuneACCESS by way of TCRdb, which keeps in-frame sequences with V and J called. Part of the clones is missing from these tables; in studies checked, under half for an unresolved V gene and the rest for unknown reasons. The sample table lists 80,000 or so clones, about nine tenths of them with a count of one. The ten largest clones take up 6% of the sample. This sample comprised blood, obtained from a patient whose treatment included radiotherapy and nephrectomy. The origin of the receptors is a woman aged 70-85 years with renal cell carcinoma.

The chain employs TRBV6-1 and TRBJ2-7; tentatively, D is TRBD1 or TRBD2 (6 bases each). Germline lookup yields CDR1 MNHNS and CDR2 SASEGT. The CDR3 spans 14 residues. The V gene lost 6 bases and the J gene lost 5 bases, with 17 bases spanning the gap. CDR3 residues: CASRGGPLRDEQYF. Written as DNA, the CDR3 is TGTGCCAGCAGGGGGGGCCCCCTGCGCGACGAGCAGTACTTC.

This clone turned up a few times. The CDR3: CASSVIGLSNTEAFF. The CDR3 DNA sequence: TGTGCCAGCAGCGTAATCGGGTTATCGAACACTGAAGCTTTCTTT. V is TRBV9 and J is TRBJ1-1, with D hard to call. Germline values: CDR1 SGDLS, CDR2 YYNGEE. This CDR3 has 15 residues. V shed 1 base and J shed 1 base, with 11 bases lying between them.

The chain couples TRBV27 to TRBJ2-5, with D unresolved. In germline, CDR1 is MNHEY, CDR2 SMNVEV (reference sequence). V was clipped by 3 bases and J by 5 bases, with 10 bases between them. The CDR3 loop spans 13 amino acids. The CDR3 sequence: CASSFDFGETQYF. The CDR3 DNA reads as TGTGCCAGCAGTTTCGATTTTGGGGAGACCCAGTACTTC.

The chain carries TRBV6-5 and TRBJ2-5; the match to TRBD1 covers 8 bases. This CDR3 region has 15 residues. The V and J ends lost 0 bases and 4 bases, in that order; junction bases with no gene match: 4. CDR1 and CDR2 from the germline V gene are MNHEY and SVGAGI. CDR3 amino acids: CASSYSIDRGETQYF. The CDR3 DNA follows: TGTGCCAGCAGTTACTCGATCGACAGGGGAGAGACCCAGTACTTC.

This chain uses TRBV5-1 with TRBJ2-1, with a possible D match to TRBD2 (6 bases). This CDR3 is built from 17 residues. Germline-derived CDR1 and CDR2 are SGHRS and YFSETQ. Trimming shortened V by 1 base and J by 6 bases, and 20 bases separated the two germline ends. This CDR3 is CASSLSTSSSVGNEQFF. DNA of the CDR3: TGCGCCAGCAGCTTGTCGACTAGTTCGTCAGTAGGCAATGAGCAGTTCTTC.

The chain links TRBV27 to TRBJ2-2, with 12 bases that match TRBD1. Unmatched junction bases numbered 8, after V lost 9 bases and J lost 0 bases. The CDR3 sequence is 17 residues long. The V gene's germline CDR1 is MNHEY and CDR2 SMNVEV (reference sequence). The CDR3 coding sequence is TGTGCCAGTTCCCGGGACAGGGGGCTTGCGAACACCGGGGAGCTGTTTTTT. This gives the protein CASSRDRGLANTGELFF.

The J gene is TRBJ1-6, the V gene TRBV11-2; the match to TRBD1 covers 7 bases. This CDR3 comprises 16 residues. V gave up 5 bases and J gave up 0 bases; unmatched junction bases: 4. CDR1 and CDR2 from the germline V gene are SGHAT and FQNNGV. CDR3 sequence reads: CASSLRTGSYNSPLHF. CDR3 in DNA: TGTGCCAGCAGCCTTCGGACAGGCTCCTATAATTCACCCCTCCACTTT.

The chain uses TRBV4-2 and TRBJ2-5; weak D call: TRBD1 (6 bases). CDR3 length: 14 residues. Germline loops: CDR1 LGHNA, CDR2 YNFKEQ. V was pared by 0 bases and J by 2 bases, with 7 bases between. CDR3 sequence: CASSQERGQETQYF. In DNA form, the CDR3 reads TGTGCCAGCAGCCAAGAAAGGGGGCAAGAGACCCAGTACTTC.

The genes are TRBV10-2 and TRBJ1-2; TRBD1 aligns across 9 bases. This CDR3 comprises 15 residues. From germline, CDR1 is WSHSY and CDR2 SAAADI. V lost 6 bases to trimming and J lost 3 bases; unmatched junction nucleotides: 8. CDR3 region: CASRAGTGIDYGYTF. As DNA, the CDR3 is TGCGCCAGCAGAGCCGGGACAGGGATCGACTATGGCTACACCTTC.

The genes are TRBV7-2 and TRBJ2-3; D is possibly TRBD2 (6 bases). Germline V gene data show CDR1 as SGHTA and CDR2 as FQGNSA. V was cut by 7 bases and J by 0 bases, with 14 bases left in between. This CDR3 has 15 residues. CDR3 bases: TGTGCCAGCACCGGAGGGACTGCTAGCACAGATACGCAGTATTTT. Translated: CASTGGTASTDTQYF.